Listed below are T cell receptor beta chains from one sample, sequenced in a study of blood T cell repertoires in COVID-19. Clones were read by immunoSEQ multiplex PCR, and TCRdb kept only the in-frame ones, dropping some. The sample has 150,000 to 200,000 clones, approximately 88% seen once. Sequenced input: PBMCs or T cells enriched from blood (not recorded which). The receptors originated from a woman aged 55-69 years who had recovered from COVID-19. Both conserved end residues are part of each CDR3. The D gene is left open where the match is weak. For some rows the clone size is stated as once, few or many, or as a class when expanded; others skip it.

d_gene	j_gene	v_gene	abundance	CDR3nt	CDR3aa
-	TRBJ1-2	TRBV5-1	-	TGCGCCAGCAGCTTGGAAGGCGACTTTGGCTACACCTTC	CASSLEGDFGYTF
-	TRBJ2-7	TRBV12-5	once	TGTGCTAGTGGTCCAGGGACCTACGAGCAGTACTTC	CASGPGTYEQYF
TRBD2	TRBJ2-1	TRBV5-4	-	TGTGCCAGCAGCTTGCCCCGGGAGGGGCTGAACAATGAGCAGTTCTTC	CASSLPREGLNNEQFF
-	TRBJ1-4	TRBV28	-	TGTGCCAGCAGAAAACAGTCGCTTCGGGATAATGAAAAACTGTTTTTT	CASRKQSLRDNEKLFF
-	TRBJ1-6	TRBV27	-	TGTGCCAGCAGCATTAGATATCCTAGTTCGTATAATTCACCCCTCCACTTT	CASSIRYPSSYNSPLHF
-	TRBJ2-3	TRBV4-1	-	TGCGCCAGCAGCCAGTGGGCAGGGTTTTCAGATACGCAGTATTTT	CASSQWAGFSDTQYF
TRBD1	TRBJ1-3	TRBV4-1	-	TGCGCCAGCAGCCAAGCGGGAACAGGGGGTTTCTCTGGAAACACCATATATTTT	CASSQAGTGGFSGNTIYF
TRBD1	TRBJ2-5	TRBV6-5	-	TGTGCCAGCAGAGGGACAGCCGGGGAGACCCAGTACTTC	CASRGTAGETQYF
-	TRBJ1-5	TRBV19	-	TGTGCCAGTAGTCAACCCTATCGGGGGCAGCCCCAGCATTTT	CASSQPYRGQPQHF
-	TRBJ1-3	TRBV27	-	TGTGCCAGCAGTTTAAGCTCCTCTGGAAACACCATATATTTT	CASSLSSSGNTIYF
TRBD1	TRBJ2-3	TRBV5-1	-	TGCGCCAGCAGCTCCGGGACAGTTTCAGATACGCAGTATTTT	CASSSGTVSDTQYF
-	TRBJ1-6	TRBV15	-	TGTGCCACCAGCAGAGATGCTGGGGGCCGAGTTAATTCACCCCTCCACTTT	CATSRDAGGRVNSPLHF
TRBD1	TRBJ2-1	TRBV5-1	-	TGCGCCAGCAGCCTGACAGGGCACAATGAGCAGTTCTTC	CASSLTGHNEQFF
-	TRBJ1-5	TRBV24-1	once	TGTGCCACCAGTGATTCGGGGGGCCTTAGCAATCAGCCCCAGCATTTT	CATSDSGGLSNQPQHF
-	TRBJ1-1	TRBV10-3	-	TGTGCCGGAGGGGGGGGTGGGAATACTGAAGCTTTCTTT	CAGGGGGNTEAFF
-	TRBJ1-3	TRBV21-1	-	TGTGCCAGCAGAACAGGGGTTTCGGGAAACACCATATATTTT	CASRTGVSGNTIYF
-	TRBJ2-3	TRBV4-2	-	TGTGCCAGCAGCCAGAGAACCGTTAGCACAGATACGCAGTATTTT	CASSQRTVSTDTQYF
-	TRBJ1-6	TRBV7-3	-	TGTGCCAGCAGCTTAGACAGCACTAATTCACCCCTCCACTTT	CASSLDSTNSPLHF
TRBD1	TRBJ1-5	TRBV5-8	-	TGTGCCAGCAGCCAGGGACAGTTCAATCAGCCCCAGCATTTT	CASSQGQFNQPQHF
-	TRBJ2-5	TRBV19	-	TGTGCCAGTAGTATGTCGGAGTACCAAGAGACCCAGTACTTC	CASSMSEYQETQYF
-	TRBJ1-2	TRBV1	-	TGCACCAGCAGCCAGCCCTTTCGGAGGACCACCCTCTATAACTATGGCTACACCTTC	CTSSQPFRRTTLYNYGYTF
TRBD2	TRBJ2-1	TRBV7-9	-	TGTGCCAGCAGCTTATTTCGCGGGAGAGGCAATGAGCAGTTCTTC	CASSLFRGRGNEQFF
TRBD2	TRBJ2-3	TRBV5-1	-	TGCGCCAGCAGCGTAGCGGGGAGAGCAGATACGCAGTATTTT	CASSVAGRADTQYF
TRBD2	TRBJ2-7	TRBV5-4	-	TGTGCCAGCAGCTCCGGGACTAGCGGGGGCTCCTACGAGCAGTACTTC	CASSSGTSGGSYEQYF
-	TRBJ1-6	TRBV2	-	TGTGCCAGCAGTGAGGCAGGGGATAATTCACCCCTCCACTTT	CASSEAGDNSPLHF
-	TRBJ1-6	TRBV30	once	TGTGCCTGGAGTGCCCCCTATGTCCTCTCCCTCCACTTT	CAWSAPYVLSLHF
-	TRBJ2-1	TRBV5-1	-	TGCGCCAGCAGCTTAGTCGCGGGAGAAGGGGGTGAGCAGTTCTTC	CASSLVAGEGGEQFF
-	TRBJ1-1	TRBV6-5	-	TGTGCCAGTAAGACCGGCAGGACAGTTAACACTGAAGCTTTCTTT	CASKTGRTVNTEAFF
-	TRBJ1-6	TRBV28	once	TGTGCCAGCAGTTTAGGGCAGGGCTATAATTCACCCCTCCACTTT	CASSLGQGYNSPLHF
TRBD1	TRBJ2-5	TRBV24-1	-	TGTGCCACCAGTGATGGGGACAGGGGATTGGAAGAGACCCAGTACTTC	CATSDGDRGLEETQYF
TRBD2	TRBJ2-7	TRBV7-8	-	TGTGCCAGCAGCTTAGCGCGTTCTAGCGGGGGATACGAGCAGTACTTC	CASSLARSSGGYEQYF
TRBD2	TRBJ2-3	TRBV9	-	TGTGCCAGCAGCGTAGGGACTAGCGGGGGGGCCCCAGATACGCAGTATTTT	CASSVGTSGGAPDTQYF
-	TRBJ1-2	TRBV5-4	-	TGTGCCAGCAGCTTGCCCGGGTATGGCTACACCTTC	CASSLPGYGYTF